A single sample gave rise to the 27 T cell receptor beta chains below, sequenced in a study of blood T cell repertoires in COVID-19 (dated by TCRdb to the early 2020s). Library generation was performed with the immunoSEQ multiplex PCR assay. TCRdb's version of the immuneACCESS table is confined to in-frame rearrangements and falls short of the full clone set. An unresolved V gene accounts for under half of the shortfall where checked; the remainder is of unknown origin. For this sample there are roughly 350,000 clones; 92% appear just once. About a fifth of the sample is in the top ten clones. The sample comprised PBMCs or T cells enriched from blood (not recorded which). The receptor set was obtained from a woman aged 25 to 45 who had recovered from COVID-19.

The chain combines TRBV6-5 with TRBJ1-2; the match to TRBD1 covers 8 bases. This CDR3 has 15 amino acids. With 5 bases clipped from V and 7 bases from J, the junction kept 12 bases outside the gene matches. Per germline, CDR1 MNHEY and CDR2 SVGAGI. The CDR3 DNA reads TGTGCCAGCAGTACCGGGCAGGGGGCTATTGTTGGCTACACCTTC. Translation: CASSTGQGAIVGYTF.

This chain uses TRBV28 with TRBJ2-7; tentatively, D is TRBD1 (6 bases). CDR3 length equals 11 residues. CDR1 MDHEN and CDR2 SYDVKM come from the germline V gene. V lost 8 bases and J 2 bases, leaving 7 bases between the germline ends. CDR3 nucleotides: TGTGCCAGCGGGGACACCTACGAGCAGTACTTC. This sequence encodes CASGDTYEQYF.

There are a few counts of this clone. The chain uses TRBV6-5 and TRBJ1-2, with D perhaps TRBD1 (5 bases). CDR3 size: 13 residues. The germline V gene has CDR1 MNHEY and CDR2 SVGAGI. Trimming cost V 3 bases and J 2 bases, with 7 bases left between them. CDR3 sequence (DNA): TGTGCCAGCAGTTATGGACAAAACTATGGCTACACCTTC. Translation: CASSYGQNYGYTF.

This clone was observed a few times. The rearrangement uses TRBV28 and TRBJ2-7; TRBD1 matches at 9 bases. The germline V gene encodes CDR1 MDHEN and CDR2 SYDVKM. The CDR3 spans 15 residues. Trimming cost V 6 bases and J 2 bases; bases outside gene matches: 8. The CDR3 here is CASSYRGLKPYEQYF. CDR3 nucleotides: TGTGCCAGCAGCTACAGGGGGCTCAAGCCCTACGAGCAGTACTTC.

The chain combines TRBV12-3 or TRBV12-4 with TRBJ1-2; D not resolved. The CDR3 length is 13 residues. Trimming removed 5 bases at V and 2 bases at J, with 9 bases between. This chain's CDR3 is CASSPDGNYGYTF. The CDR3 nucleotides are TGTGCCAGCAGTCCCGACGGGAACTATGGCTACACCTTC.

This chain uses TRBV9 with TRBJ2-2, with D uncertain. This CDR3 has 16 residues. The V gene's germline CDR1 is SGDLS and CDR2 YYNGEE. V was cut by 1 base and J by 0 bases, with 10 bases left in between. CDR3 coding DNA: TGTGCCAGCAGCGTAAACCCAACTTCGAACACCGGGGAGCTGTTTTTT. It codes for CASSVNPTSNTGELFF. Full variable domain (rest looked up from reference TRBV9 and TRBJ2-2): DSGVTQTPKHLITATGQRVTLRCSPRSGDLSVYWYQQSLDQGLQFLIQYYNGEERAKGNILERFSAQQFPDLHSELNLSSLELGDSALYFCASSVNPTSNTGELFFGEGSRLTVL.

This sequence joins TRBV5-1 and TRBJ1-1; no firm D call. Germline assignment: CDR1 SGHRS and CDR2 YFSETQ. The CDR3 has 14 residues. V lost 5 bases to trimming and J lost 0 bases, with 11 bases between them. CDR3: CASSSNVMNTEAFF. CDR3 DNA sequence: TGCGCCAGCAGTAGTAACGTAATGAACACTGAAGCTTTCTTT.

This clone was recorded only once. This sequence joins TRBV11-2 and TRBJ1-1; no firm D call. From germline, CDR1 is SGHAT and CDR2 FQNNGV. V shed 4 bases and J shed 5 bases, with 20 bases lying between them. The CDR3 extends over 16 amino acids. The CDR3 DNA sequence: TGTGCCAGCAGCTCAAGCCCGGGAAAAGGTGGTACTGAAGCTTTCTTT. Encoded protein: CASSSSPGKGGTEAFF.

On this clone: Other DNA sequences of this sample code for an identical CDR3. The CDR3: CASSGGRGSYEQYF. In nucleotides, the CDR3 is TGTGCCAGCAGTGGAGGGCGGGGCTCCTACGAGCAGTACTTC. The chain is built from TRBV2 and TRBJ2-7, with D possibly TRBD2 on 6 matching bases. Trimming pared 4 bases from V and 0 bases from J, leaving 10 bases between. The CDR3 has 14 residues. CDR1 is SNHLY, CDR2 FYNNEI, per germline.

J is TRBJ2-7 and V is TRBV4-2; TRBD2 agrees at 7 bases. The CDR3 contains 14 residues. Germline CDR1 LGHNA, CDR2 YNFKEQ. The J segment lost 3 bases and the V segment lost 0 bases, leaving 2 bases of the junction unmatched. The CDR3: CASSQEPSGYEQYF. CDR3 DNA sequence: TGTGCCAGCAGCCAAGAACCTAGCGGCTACGAGCAGTACTTC.

The chain has TRBV6-4 and TRBJ1-1; D ambiguous. V was cut by 6 bases and J by 0 bases, with 5 bases left in between. Germline V CDR1 and CDR2: MRHNA, SNTAGT. This CDR3 has 12 amino acids. This CDR3 reads CASRQLNTEAFF. CDR3 in DNA: TGTGCCAGCAGGCAGTTGAACACTGAAGCTTTCTTT.

V gene TRBV6-2 or TRBV6-3 combines with J gene TRBJ2-3; D is perhaps TRBD2 (7 bases). Between the trimmed V and J ends, which lost 5 bases and 0 bases, there was a span of 12 bases. From germline, CDR1 is MNHEY and CDR2 SVGEGT. This CDR3 contains 15 residues. The CDR3 DNA reads TGTGCCAGCAGTACTGGGGGGGCAAGCACAGATACGCAGTATTTT. It is translated as CASSTGGASTDTQYF.

The J gene is TRBJ2-2, the V gene TRBV6-8, with 10 bases aligning to TRBD2. V shed 2 bases and J 2 bases; nucleotides not matched to a gene: 2. Germline-derived CDR1 and CDR2 are MNHGY and SAAAGT. The CDR3 extends over 16 amino acids. The CDR3 is CASSYPSGSNTGELFF. CDR3 DNA sequence: TGTGCCAGCAGTTACCCTAGCGGGAGTAACACCGGGGAGCTGTTTTTT.

The chain joins TRBV9 to TRBJ1-6; D is unresolved. The CDR3 is made up of 13 amino acids. CDR1 is SGDLS and CDR2 is YYNGEE in the germline V gene. V lost 4 bases, J lost 5 bases, and 7 bases lay in between. CDR3 protein: CASSPGNNSPLHF. CDR3 bases: TGTGCCAGCAGCCCAGGCAATAATTCACCCCTCCACTTT.

CDR3 sequence: CASSSRGGDTEAFF. CDR3 sequence (DNA): TGTGCCAGCAGCTCTAGGGGGGGGGACACTGAAGCTTTCTTT. V gene TRBV7-8 combines with J gene TRBJ1-1, with D tentatively TRBD1 (6 bases). Germline V gives CDR1 SGHVS, CDR2 FQNEAQ. This CDR3 is 14 amino acids long. V lost 4 bases to trimming and J lost 3 bases, with 12 bases between them. Looking up the rest from reference TRBV7-8 and TRBJ1-1 gives the full variable domain: GAGVSQSPRYKVAKRGQDVALRCDPISGHVSLFWYQQALGQGPEFLTYFQNEAQLDKSGLPSDRFFAERPEGSVSTLKIQRTQQEDSAVYLCASSSRGGDTEAFFGQGTRLTVV.

The J gene is TRBJ2-1, the V gene TRBV11-1; TRBD2 matches 7 bases. This CDR3 region has 15 residues. Trimming removed 0 bases from V and 15 bases from J; junction bases left unmatched: 14. Looked up from germline, CDR1 is SGHAT and CDR2 is FQDESV (reference sequence). The CDR3, as DNA: TGTGCCAGCAGCTTAGCGATTAGCGGGCCGAATGCGCCGTTCTTC. Its translation is CASSLAISGPNAPFF.

In DNA, the CDR3 is TGCAGCGTATGGACAGGGGGCGGGCAGCCCCAGCATTTT. Its translation is CSVWTGGGQPQHF. This chain joins TRBV29-1 and TRBJ1-5, with 11 bases that match TRBD1. The J segment lost 7 bases and the V segment lost 6 bases, leaving 5 bases of the junction unmatched. The CDR3 has 13 residues. The germline CDR1 and CDR2 sequences are SQVTM and ANQGSEA. Looking up the rest from reference TRBV29-1 and TRBJ1-5 gives the full variable domain: SAVISQKPSRDICQRGTSLTIQCQVDSQVTMMFWYRQQPGQSLTLIATANQGSEATYESGFVIDKFPISRPNLTFSTLTVSNMSPEDSSIYLCSVWTGGGQPQHFGDGTRLSIL.

The chain uses TRBV21-1 and TRBJ1-2; no check of the table's D call, TRBD1, against the DNA was made. TRBV21-1 is a recognized pseudogene. CDR3 size: 16 residues. CDR3 bases: TGTGCCAGCAGCAAATTCGTCCAGGGTCCTAACTATGGCTACACCTTC. This codes for CASSKFVQGPNYGYTF.

For the CDR3, the DNA is TGTGCCTGGACCGACAGGGGGGGGAACGAGCAGTACTTC. Protein sequence: CAWTDRGGNEQYF. The V gene is TRBV30, the J gene TRBJ2-7; 9 bases match TRBD1. With 4 bases clipped from V and 5 bases from J, the junction kept 6 bases outside the gene matches. Germline V gene sequence: CDR1 GTSNPN, CDR2 SVGIG (reference sequence). The CDR3 spans 13 residues.

This chain connects TRBV7-2 to TRBJ2-3; TRBD2 agrees at 8 bases. V was clipped by 4 bases and J by 5 bases; unmatched bases: 11. The CDR3 consists of 16 residues. CDR1 and CDR2 from the germline V gene are SGHTA and FQGNSA. The CDR3 nucleotides are TGTGCCAGCAGCTCAAAGCCTGGGCGGGGGGTAGATACGCAGTATTTT. It specifies CASSSKPGRGVDTQYF.

This sequence joins TRBV5-6 and TRBJ2-5, with D possibly being TRBD1 (5 bases). Trimming stripped 1 base from V and 2 bases from J, with 12 bases between. The CDR3 runs 15 residues. CDR1 and CDR2 from the germline V gene are SGHDT and YYEEEE. The CDR3 DNA reads as TGTGCCAGCAGCTTGACCGGCAGGGCACAAGAGACCCAGTACTTC. It specifies CASSLTGRAQETQYF. Combining the CDR3 with reference TRBV5-6 and TRBJ2-5 gives the whole variable domain DAGVTQSPTHLIKTRGQQVTLRCSPKSGHDTVSWYQQALGQGPQFIFQYYEEEERQRGNFPDRFSGHQFPNYSSELNVNALLLGDSALYLCASSLTGRAQETQYFGPGTRLLVL.

V gene TRBV27 combines with J gene TRBJ1-1; D might be TRBD1 (5 bases). This CDR3 contains 13 residues. V gave up 6 bases and J gave up 0 bases, with 8 bases separating them. Germline loops: CDR1 MNHEY, CDR2 SMNVEV (reference sequence). For the CDR3, the DNA is TGTGCCAGCAGCGACAGTGTGAACACTGAAGCTTTCTTT. Translation gives CASSDSVNTEAFF.

The V gene is TRBV6-5, the J gene TRBJ2-1; a weak D match, TRBD1 (5 bases). The CDR3 length is 14 residues. Between the trimmed V and J ends, which lost 6 bases and 7 bases, there was a span of 16 bases. The germline V gene encodes CDR1 MNHEY and CDR2 SVGAGI. The CDR3 DNA sequence: TGTGCCAGCAGCTCTATGGTGGGGCCTAATGAGCAGTTCTTC. Translation gives CASSSMVGPNEQFF.

The V gene is TRBV28, the J gene TRBJ2-2; 9 positions agree with TRBD2. V was clipped by 8 bases and J by 3 bases; unmatched bases: 4. The CDR3 consists of 14 residues. CDR1 is MDHEN, CDR2 SYDVKM, per germline. The chain's CDR3 is CASAAGGHTGELFF. CDR3 in DNA: TGTGCCAGCGCGGCGGGGGGGCACACCGGGGAGCTGTTTTTT.

The chain uses TRBV7-6 and TRBJ2-7; 14 nucleotides align to TRBD2. The CDR3 is 15 residues long. With 3 bases clipped from V and 4 bases from J, the junction kept 2 bases outside the gene matches. CDR1 and CDR2 from the germline V gene are SGHVS and FNYEAQ. The CDR3 region is CASSLGLAGEYEQYF. The CDR3 DNA is TGTGCCAGCAGCTTGGGACTAGCGGGAGAGTACGAGCAGTACTTC.

The CDR3 DNA is TGTGCCAGCAGTTCGGGGGGGTATAATTCACCCCTCCACTTT. Its protein product is CASSSGGYNSPLHF. The chain is built from TRBV6-5 and TRBJ1-6, with D possibly being TRBD1 (5 bases). CDR1 is MNHEY and CDR2 is SVGAGI in the germline V gene. The germline V and J ends were trimmed by 4 bases and 4 bases, with 8 bases remaining between them. CDR3 length equals 14 residues.

V usage is TRBV19 and J usage is TRBJ2-3; D not certain. Germline V gives CDR1 LNHDA, CDR2 SQIVND (reference sequence). Trimming took 10 bases from V and 5 from J, leaving 10 bases between them. There are 11 residues in the CDR3. The CDR3 bases are TGTGCCACCGGTTCTGGAGATACGCAGTATTTT. This gives the protein CATGSGDTQYF.